This record concerns one T cell receptor beta chain sequence. What it binds is not known. The sequence runs out 3 residues before the end of the CDR3; the remainder is reconstructed from the germline J gene. Data came from immunoSEQ multiplex PCR; TCRdb stores just in-frame clones and leaves some out. Across roughly 48,000 clones, the top ten clones capture 0.75% to 0.95% of the sample. The CDR3 spans 13 residues. Trimming cost V 6 bases and J 3 bases; bases outside gene matches: 0. Germline V gene lookup returns CDR1 KGHSH and CDR2 LQKENI. This sample was taken from a study of Tregs in tolerant kidney transplant recipients. Study results and limitations: For some patients, primers changed over time, blocking nucleotide-level comparison.

The material sequenced was CD4+ T cells from blood, taken before the transplant. The clonotype originates from a human donor who received a combined kidney and bone marrow transplant. The V gene is TRBV18, the J gene TRBJ2-1, with TRBD2 matching 9 bases. The sequenced CDR3 bases are TGTGCCAGCTCGACTAGCGGCTACAATGAG. This codes for CASSTSGYNE. The full-length CDR3 reads as CASSTSGYNEQFF. The full variable domain, completed using reference TRBV18 and TRBJ2-1, is NAGVMQNPRHLVRRRGQEARLRCSPMKGHSHVYWYRQLPEEGLKFMVYLQKENIIDESGMPKERFSAEFPKEGPSILRIQQVVRGDSAAYFCASSTSGYNEQFFGPGTRLTVL.